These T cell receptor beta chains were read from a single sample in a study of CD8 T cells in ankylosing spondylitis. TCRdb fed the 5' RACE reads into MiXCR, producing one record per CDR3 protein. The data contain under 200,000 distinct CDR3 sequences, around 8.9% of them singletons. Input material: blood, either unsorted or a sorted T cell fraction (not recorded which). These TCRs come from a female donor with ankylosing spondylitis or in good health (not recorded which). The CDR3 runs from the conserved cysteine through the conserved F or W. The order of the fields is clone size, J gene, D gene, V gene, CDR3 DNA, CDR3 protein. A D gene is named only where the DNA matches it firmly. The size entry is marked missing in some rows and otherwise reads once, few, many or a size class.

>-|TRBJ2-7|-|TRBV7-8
TGTGCCAGCAGCTCCCGACAAGGGTTTGTGTACGAGCAGTACTTC
CASSSRQGFVYEQYF
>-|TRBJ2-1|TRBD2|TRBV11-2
TGTGCCAGCAACCAATGGGGGGGAGGGACTTACAATGAGCAGTTCTTC
CASNQWGGGTYNEQFF
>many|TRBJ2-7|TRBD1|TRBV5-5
TGTGCCAGCAGGGGACCCGGGACAGGGGGCAACGAGCAGTACTTC
CASRGPGTGGNEQYF
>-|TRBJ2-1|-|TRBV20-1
TGCAGTGCTAGAGGGCTGGGGCAAGCTCTCGCGAGTGAGCAGTTCTTC
CSARGLGQALASEQFF
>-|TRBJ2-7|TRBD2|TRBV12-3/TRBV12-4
TGTGCCAGCAGTCCCACTAGCGCTTATGTCGGGCAGTACTTC
CASSPTSAYVGQYF
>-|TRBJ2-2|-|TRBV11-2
TGTGCCAGCACACTGGGCGGAGAGCTGTTTTTT
CASTLGGELFF
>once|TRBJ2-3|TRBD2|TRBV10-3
TGTGCCATCAGTGTTCTCCCTAGCGGTGACACAGATACGCAGTATTTT
CAISVLPSGDTDTQYF
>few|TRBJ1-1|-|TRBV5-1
TGCGCCAGCAACTTCAGGGAACCGAACACTGAAGCTTTCTTT
CASNFREPNTEAFF
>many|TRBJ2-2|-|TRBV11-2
TGTGCCAGCAGCCACAATAGAGGATTGAACACCGGGGAGCTGTTTTTT
CASSHNRGLNTGELFF
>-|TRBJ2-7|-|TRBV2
TGTGCCAGCAGTGAGTCGGACGGGTACACCTACGAGCAGTACTTC
CASSESDGYTYEQYF
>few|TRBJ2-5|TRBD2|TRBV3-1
TGTGCCAGCAGCCCTATACTTGGACTAGCGGGAGATGGAGAGACCCAGTACTTC
CASSPILGLAGDGETQYF
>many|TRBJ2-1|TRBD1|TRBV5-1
TGCGCCAGCAGCTTGGGACAGGGAGACAATGAGCAGTTCTTC
CASSLGQGDNEQFF
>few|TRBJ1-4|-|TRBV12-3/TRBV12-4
TGTGCCAGCAGCTGGAGGGGCCATGAAAAACTGTTTTTT
CASSWRGHEKLFF
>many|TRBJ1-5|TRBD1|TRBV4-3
TGCGCCAGCAGCCAAGGGACAGGTCTTTGGCCCCAGCATTTT
CASSQGTGLWPQHF
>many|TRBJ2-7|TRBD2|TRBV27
TGTGCCAGCAGTAACAGCGGGAGGGCAAACGAGCAGTACTTC
CASSNSGRANEQYF
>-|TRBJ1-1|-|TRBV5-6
TGTGCCAGCAGCCCCGGACCTAACACTGAAGCTTTCTTT
CASSPGPNTEAFF
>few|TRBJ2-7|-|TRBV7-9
TGTGCCAGCAGCCCCCCCGGGACCCCACCGGGCGAGCAGTACTTC
CASSPPGTPPGEQYF
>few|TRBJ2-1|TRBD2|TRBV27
TGTGCCAGCAGCCCCACCATTCTAGCGGGAGTATTGGATGAGCAGTTCTTC
CASSPTILAGVLDEQFF
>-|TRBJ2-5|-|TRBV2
TGTGCCAGCTCCGACAGCGAAGAGACCCAGTACTTC
CASSDSEETQYF
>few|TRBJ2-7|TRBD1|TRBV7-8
TGTGCCAGCAGCTATAGGGGACAGGGGTTCGAGCAGTACTTC
CASSYRGQGFEQYF
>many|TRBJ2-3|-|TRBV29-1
TGCAGCGGATGGAGCACAGATACGCAGTATTTT
CSGWSTDTQYF
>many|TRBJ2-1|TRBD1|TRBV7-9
TGTGCCAGCAGTTTGGACAGGGTTGATGAGCAGTTCTTC
CASSLDRVDEQFF
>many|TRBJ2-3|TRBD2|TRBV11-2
TGTGCCAGCAGCCAGTGGGGGCGGGAGGTCACAGATACGCAGTATTTT
CASSQWGREVTDTQYF
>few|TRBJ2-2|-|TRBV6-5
TGTGCCAGCAGTTACTTAACCCGGTCCTTTAGCACCGGGGAGCTGTTTTTT
CASSYLTRSFSTGELFF
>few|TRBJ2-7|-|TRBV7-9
TGTGCCAGCAGCCCGGTTTGGGGCTACGAGCAGTACTTC
CASSPVWGYEQYF
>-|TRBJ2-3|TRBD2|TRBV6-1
TGTGCCAGCAGTCAACTAGCGGGAGGCACAGATACGCAGTATTTT
CASSQLAGGTDTQYF
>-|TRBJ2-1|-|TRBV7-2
TGTGCCAGCAGCTCAGGGACTTTCCCTCCGGGCGAGCAGTTCTTC
CASSSGTFPPGEQFF
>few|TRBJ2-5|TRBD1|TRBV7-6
TGTGCCAGCAGCGACCCGGACAGGGGGCTAGAGACCCAGTACTTC
CASSDPDRGLETQYF
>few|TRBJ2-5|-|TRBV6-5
TGTGCCAGCCGGGGACGGCGATGGGGCCAGTACTTC
CASRGRRWGQYF
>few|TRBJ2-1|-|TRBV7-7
TGTGCCAGCAGCCCAAAAAGCGGGCGTGGTTGGAATGAGCAGTTCTTC
CASSPKSGRGWNEQFF
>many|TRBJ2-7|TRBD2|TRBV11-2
TGTGCCAGCATCGGACTAGTTGGCGAGCAGTACTTC
CASIGLVGEQYF
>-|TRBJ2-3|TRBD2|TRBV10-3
TGTGCCATCAGTGAGGGGGGGGGTCTGACTAGCGGGATTACAGATACGCAGTATTTT
CAISEGGGLTSGITDTQYF
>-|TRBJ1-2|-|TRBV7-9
TGTGCCAGCACCCCCCTAGTAAGAACGCATGGCTACACCTTC
CASTPLVRTHGYTF
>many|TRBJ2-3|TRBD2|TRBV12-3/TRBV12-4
TGTGCCAGCAGTAGCGGGAGCGGTGTGGACACAGATACGCAGTATTTT
CASSSGSGVDTDTQYF
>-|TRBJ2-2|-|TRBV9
TGTGCCAGCAGCGTTGGCGGGGAGCTGTTTTTT
CASSVGGELFF
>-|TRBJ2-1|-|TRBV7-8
TGTGCCAGCAGCTTGTCTAGTAGTAATGAGCAGTTCTTC
CASSLSSSNEQFF
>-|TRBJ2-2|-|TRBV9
TGTGCCAGCAGCGTAGGCAGGGGATGGACCGGGGAGCTGTTTTTT
CASSVGRGWTGELFF
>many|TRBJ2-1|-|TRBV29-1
TGCAGCGTTGATGTGGGAGTAGCCTACAATGAGCAGTTCTTC
CSVDVGVAYNEQFF
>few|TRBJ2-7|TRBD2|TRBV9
TGTGCCAGCAGCCCTAGTTCTGTGGGCGGGAGGAACTACGAGCAGTACTTC
CASSPSSVGGRNYEQYF
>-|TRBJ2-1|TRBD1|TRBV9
TGTGCCAGCAGCGTAGCTTCAAGGGGGCGAGTGAAGAATGAGCAGTTCTTC
CASSVASRGRVKNEQFF
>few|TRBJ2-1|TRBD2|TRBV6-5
TGTGCCAGCAGTTATGGACTAGCGGGATTGGTGGGAAATGAGCAGTTCTTC
CASSYGLAGLVGNEQFF
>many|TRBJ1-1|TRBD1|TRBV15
TGTGCCACCAGTAGGGACAGCAAAGAAGCTTTCTTT
CATSRDSKEAFF
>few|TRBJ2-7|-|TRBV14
TGTGCCAGCAGCCAACCCTTGACAGATTCCTACGAGCAGTACTTC
CASSQPLTDSYEQYF
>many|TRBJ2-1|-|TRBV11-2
TGTGCCAGCAGCTTAGAAGGGGCCGCAAACTTTGAGCAGTTCTTC
CASSLEGAANFEQFF
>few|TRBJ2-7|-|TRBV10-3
TGTGCCATCAGTGGGAGGGGCGTCAGCTCCTACGAGCAGTACTTC
CAISGRGVSSYEQYF
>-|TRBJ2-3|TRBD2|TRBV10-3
TGTGCCATCAGGAGCTGGGATAGCGGGAGGAGCCCAGATACGCAGTATTTT
CAIRSWDSGRSPDTQYF
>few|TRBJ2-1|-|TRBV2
TGTGCCAGCACCGGATTCGGACGGTCCAATGAGCAGTTCTTC
CASTGFGRSNEQFF
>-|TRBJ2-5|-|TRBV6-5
TGTGCCAGCAGTTACGGCGATTCCCGAGAGACCCAGTACTTC
CASSYGDSRETQYF
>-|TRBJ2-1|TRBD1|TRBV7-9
TGTGCCACCCAGGGACAGGGGGAAACGGGAGGGAACTACAATGAGCAGTTCTTC
CATQGQGETGGNYNEQFF
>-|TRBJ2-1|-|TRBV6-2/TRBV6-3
TGTGCCGGGGGGTCGGGTCCGAGGAATGAGCAGTTCTTC
CAGGSGPRNEQFF
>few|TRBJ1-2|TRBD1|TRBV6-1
TGTGCCAGCAGTACAGGGGAGTTGGGCTACACCTTC
CASSTGELGYTF
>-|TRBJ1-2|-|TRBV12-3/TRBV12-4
TGTGCCAGCAGCCCAGCCGCTTTGGGGAGCGATGGCTACACCTTC
CASSPAALGSDGYTF
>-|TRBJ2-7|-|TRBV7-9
TGTGCCAGCAGCCCAGGGGCCGGGGTGGCCTACGAGCAGTACTTC
CASSPGAGVAYEQYF
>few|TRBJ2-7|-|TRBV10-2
TGCGCCAGCCTGGGGGTGGGATACGAGCAGTACTTC
CASLGVGYEQYF